These 19 T cell receptor beta chains came from one sample sequenced in a study of shared clonotypes between healthy human individuals. Libraries were prepared by immunoSEQ multiplex PCR; TCRdb keeps only in-frame clonotypes and omits some of them. In the table there are approximately 2,000,000 clones, 80% to 95% of which are singletons. The sample was naive CD4+ T cells from PBMCs. Subset reported: CD45RA+ positively selected. The receptors were sampled from a man aged 18-30 years in good health. Some clones in this sample may be carry-over from other donors' samples.

The chain has TRBV4-3 and TRBJ1-2; perhaps TRBD1 as D (6 bases). Trimming stripped 0 bases from V and 8 bases from J, with 10 bases between. In germline, CDR1 is LGHNA, CDR2 YSLEER. The CDR3 is 13 amino acids. In DNA form, the CDR3 reads TGCGCCAGCAGCCAAGATCAGGGGCTAGGCTACACCTTC. Translated: CASSQDQGLGYTF.

The V and J genes are TRBV7-3 and TRBJ2-2; 7 nucleotides line up with TRBD1. In germline, CDR1 is SGHTA, CDR2 FQGTGA. V shed 5 bases and J 0 bases; nucleotides not matched to a gene: 6. The CDR3 runs to 16 residues. The CDR3 spells CASSPRGTANTGELFF. The CDR3 DNA follows: TGTGCCAGCAGCCCGCGTGGGACAGCGAACACCGGGGAGCTGTTTTTT. Based on the CDR3 plus reference TRBV7-3 and TRBJ2-2, the full variable domain is GAGVSQTPSNKVTEKGKYVELRCDPISGHTALYWYRQSLGQGPEFLIYFQGTGAADDSGLPNDRFFAVRPEGSVSTLKIQRTERGDSAVYLCASSPRGTANTGELFFGEGSRLTVL.

The chain combines TRBV28 with TRBJ2-5; 7 bases align to TRBD2. The J call may be faulty, since TRBJ2-7 better matches the DNA end. The CDR3 contains 13 residues. Germline-derived CDR1 and CDR2 are MDHEN and SYDVKM. CDR3 DNA sequence: TGTGCCGGGGGGGGAGCGGGTGGCTACGAGCAGTACTTC. Its protein is CAGGGAGGYEQYF.

DNA for the CDR3: TGCGCCAGCAGCCAAGAACTCGCGGGAGCCGCTAACTTTGAGCAGTTCTTC. Residues: CASSQELAGAANFEQFF. V is TRBV4-3 and J is TRBJ2-1; 7 bases match TRBD2. The J segment lost 9 bases and the V segment lost 0 bases, leaving 14 bases of the junction unmatched. Germline V lookup: CDR1 LGHNA, CDR2 YSLEER. This CDR3 spans 17 amino acids.

This clone was observed a few times. Other DNA sequences in the sample encode the same CDR3. This chain links TRBV6-5 with TRBJ1-1, with a possible D match to TRBD1 (5 bases). This CDR3 has 13 amino acids. V lost 6 bases, J lost 2 bases, and 10 bases lay in between. The germline CDR1 and CDR2 sequences are MNHEY and SVGAGI. CDR3 sequence: CASSTQGNTEAFF. In nucleotides, the CDR3 is TGTGCCAGCAGCACTCAGGGCAACACTGAAGCTTTCTTT.

This chain connects TRBV28 to TRBJ2-1; 9 positions agree with TRBD2. The V gene's germline CDR1 is MDHEN and CDR2 SYDVKM. This CDR3 has 16 amino acids. The V segment lost 7 bases and the J segment 6 bases; nucleotides outside the gene matches: 13. The CDR3 loop is CASNSWVLAGPNEQFF. CDR3 DNA sequence: TGTGCCAGCAATTCTTGGGTGCTAGCGGGACCCAATGAGCAGTTCTTC.

The CDR3: CASTFGLAGVSGELFF. The CDR3 DNA is TGTGCCAGCACATTTGGACTAGCGGGAGTTAGCGGGGAGCTGTTTTTT. The V gene is TRBV28, the J gene TRBJ2-2; 13 bases are shared with TRBD2. There are 16 residues in the CDR3. CDR1 is MDHEN, CDR2 SYDVKM, per germline. The junction had 9 bases not matched to a gene; V was cut back by 7 bases and J by 7 bases.

This clone was observed once. The chain has TRBV7-9 and TRBJ2-7; D possibly corresponds to TRBD1 (6 bases). The CDR3 totals 14 residues. Germline V gene lookup returns CDR1 SEHNR and CDR2 FQNEAQ (reference sequence). The V end was cut by 8 bases, the J end by 0 bases, with 14 bases between. CDR3 residues: CASGGRGPSYEQYF. In DNA, the CDR3 is TGTGCCAGCGGGGGCCGGGGCCCCTCCTACGAGCAGTACTTC.

This rearrangement joins TRBV4-2 to TRBJ2-5, with a possible D match to TRBD2 (5 bases). The CDR3 has 16 amino acids. Looked up from germline, CDR1 is LGHNA and CDR2 is YNFKEQ. Trimming stripped 2 bases from V and 4 bases from J, with 17 bases between. The CDR3 reads CASSQRRGPQGETQYF. CDR3 nucleotides: TGTGCCAGCAGCCAACGCCGCGGGCCACAAGGAGAGACCCAGTACTTC.

The rearrangement links TRBV7-3 to TRBJ2-7; 8 bases agree with TRBD2. Germline loops: CDR1 SGHTA, CDR2 FQGTGA. This CDR3 has 15 residues. Trimming cost V 5 bases and J 6 bases; bases outside gene matches: 12. DNA of the CDR3: TGTGCCAGCAGCCTAAGGGCGGGAGGAAGAGTCGAGCAGTACTTC. It translates to CASSLRAGGRVEQYF.

With respect to this clone: This sample includes further DNA sequences coding for the same CDR3. The V call is TRBV5-1, the J call TRBJ2-3, with D perhaps TRBD2 (6 bases). CDR1 SGHRS and CDR2 YFSETQ come from the germline V gene. This CDR3 contains 14 residues. V shed 1 base and J shed 3 bases, with 9 bases lying between them. This CDR3 reads CASSLSGRTDTQYF. In nucleotides, the CDR3 is TGCGCCAGCAGCTTGTCCGGGAGAACAGATACGCAGTATTTT.

The J gene is TRBJ2-7, the V gene TRBV7-8, with D perhaps assigned TRBD1 or TRBD2 (5 bases each). Trimming pared 4 bases from V and 3 bases from J, leaving 13 bases between. Germline-derived CDR1 and CDR2 are SGHVS and FQNEAQ. This CDR3 comprises 14 residues. The CDR3: CASSSTGLLYEQYF. The CDR3 nucleotides read TGTGCCAGCAGCTCCACGGGGCTTCTCTACGAGCAGTACTTC. Drawing the rest from reference TRBV7-8 and TRBJ2-7, the complete variable domain is GAGVSQSPRYKVAKRGQDVALRCDPISGHVSLFWYQQALGQGPEFLTYFQNEAQLDKSGLPSDRFFAERPEGSVSTLKIQRTQQEDSAVYLCASSSTGLLYEQYFGPGTRLTVT.

The V and J genes are TRBV28 and TRBJ1-3; 7 positions agree with TRBD1. The germline V gene has CDR1 MDHEN and CDR2 SYDVKM. The trim removed 6 bases at V and 4 bases at J, leaving 12 bases unmatched. The CDR3 has 16 amino acids. Here the CDR3 reads CASSRPGRGAGNTIYF. In DNA, the CDR3 is TGTGCCAGCAGCCGTCCTGGCAGGGGGGCAGGAAACACCATATATTTT.

Comment on this clone: Different DNA sequences within this sample yield the same CDR3. V is TRBV28 and J is TRBJ1-3; D uncertain. V gave up 1 base and J gave up 4 bases, with 8 bases separating them. The CDR3 totals 14 residues. Germline lookup yields CDR1 MDHEN and CDR2 SYDVKM. The CDR3 region is CASSLFGSGNTIYF. The CDR3 bases are TGTGCCAGCAGTTTATTTGGATCCGGAAACACCATATATTTT.

This chain links TRBV7-9 with TRBJ2-3, with TRBD2 matching 8 bases. The CDR3 loop spans 15 amino acids. The V gene's germline CDR1 is SEHNR and CDR2 FQNEAQ (reference sequence). J gave up 3 bases and V 5 bases, and 7 bases lay outside the gene matches. CDR3 region: CASSRGLAVTDTQYF. Written as DNA, the CDR3 is TGTGCCAGCAGCCGCGGACTAGCAGTTACAGATACGCAGTATTTT.

The chain uses TRBV14 and TRBJ2-1; the D gene is possibly TRBD2 (5 bases). The germline V gene has CDR1 SGHDN and CDR2 FVKESK. Trimming took off 4 bases at V and 10 bases at J, with 14 bases between the two ends. The CDR3 runs to 13 residues. The CDR3 loop reads CASSRPLAAEQFF. The CDR3 bases are TGTGCCAGCAGCCGTCCTCTAGCAGCCGAGCAGTTCTTC.

This rearrangement joins TRBV6-5 to TRBJ1-4; D remains ambiguous. V was pared by 5 bases and J by 7 bases, with 11 bases between. This CDR3 contains 13 residues. In germline, CDR1 is MNHEY, CDR2 SVGAGI. The CDR3 bases are TGTGCCAGCAGTCCCCGGGGAGGTGAAAAACTGTTTTTT. Its translation: CASSPRGGEKLFF.

This rearrangement joins TRBV9 to TRBJ2-7, with 10 bases identical to TRBD2. This CDR3 contains 14 residues. V shed 3 bases and J 9 bases; nucleotides not matched to a gene: 9. Germline-derived CDR1 and CDR2 are SGDLS and YYNGEE. The CDR3 nucleotides are TGTGCCAGCAGCGAGACTAGCGGGCCGGGGAGGCAGTACTTC. Encoded protein: CASSETSGPGRQYF. The variable domain in full, completed from reference TRBV9 and TRBJ2-7, reads DSGVTQTPKHLITATGQRVTLRCSPRSGDLSVYWYQQSLDQGLQFLIQYYNGEERAKGNILERFSAQQFPDLHSELNLSSLELGDSALYFCASSETSGPGRQYFGPGTRLTVT.

The V call is TRBV4-3, the J call TRBJ2-3, with D maybe TRBD2 (6 bases). The germline V and J ends were trimmed by 2 bases and 2 bases, with 14 bases remaining between them. CDR3 length equals 16 residues. CDR1 and CDR2 from the germline V gene are LGHNA and YSLEER. CDR3 sequence: CASSQRRADLTDTQYF. CDR3 coding DNA: TGCGCCAGCAGCCAAAGGAGGGCGGATCTCACAGATACGCAGTATTTT.